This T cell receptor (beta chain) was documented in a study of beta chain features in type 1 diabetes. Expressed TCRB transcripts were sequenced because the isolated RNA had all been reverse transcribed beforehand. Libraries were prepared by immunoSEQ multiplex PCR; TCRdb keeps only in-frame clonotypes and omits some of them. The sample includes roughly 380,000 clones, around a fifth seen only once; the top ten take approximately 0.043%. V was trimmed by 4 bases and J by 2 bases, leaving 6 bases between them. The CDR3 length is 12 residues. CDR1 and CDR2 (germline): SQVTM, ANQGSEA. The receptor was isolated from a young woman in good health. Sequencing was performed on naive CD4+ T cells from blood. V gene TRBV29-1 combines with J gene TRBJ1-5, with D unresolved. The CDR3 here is CSVGAGNQPQHF. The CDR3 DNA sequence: TGCAGCGTTGGGGCTGGCAATCAGCCCCAGCATTTT.